A single sample gave rise to the 6 T cell receptor beta chains below, sequenced in a study of Ad26.COV2.S vaccination and SARS-CoV-2 variants (dated by TCRdb to about 2021). The method behind the library was the immunoSEQ multiplex PCR assay. The source is immuneACCESS, and TCRdb retained only in-frame sequences with V and J called. Part of the clones is not carried over; for the studies checked, unresolved V genes explain less than half of this, and the remainder is unexplained. The sample table contains about 280,000 clones; only one count was recorded for around 87% of them. Of the sample, over 2.5% is held by the ten largest clones. The intended sense of this specimen's treatment or condition label: some 20 received Ad26.COV2.S at low or high dose, single or two shots; five or six received placebo; per-sample allocation not given. For vaccine and placebo recipients, repertoires were sequenced using samples collected on day 63 after the first injection.

The input for sequencing was peripheral blood, taken in a trial of Ad26.COV2.S vaccine versus placebo. All receptors derive from a person aged 18-65 years who received the Ad26.COV2.S COVID-19 vaccine or a placebo.

This chain's CDR3 is CASSPGGRTTLDTEAFF. CDR3 sequence (DNA): TGTGCCAGCAGCCCGGGGGGACGGACGACGTTGGACACTGAAGCTTTCTTT. The chain joins TRBV3-1 (or the pseudogene TRBV3-2) to TRBJ1-1, with a possible D match to TRBD1 (5 bases). CDR1 LGHDT and CDR2 YNNKEL come from the germline V gene (reference sequence). Trimming shortened V by 4 bases and J by 3 bases, and 21 bases separated the two germline ends. This CDR3 is built from 17 residues.

The V gene is TRBV7-2, the J gene TRBJ2-7; D remains unclear. Trimming pared 6 bases from V and 9 bases from J, leaving 15 bases between. Germline V CDR1 and CDR2: SGHTA, FQGNSA. The CDR3 has 12 residues. CDR3 nucleotide sequence: TGTGCCAGCAGTCCAGGCTCTCTCGTGCAGTACTTC. It yields the protein CASSPGSLVQYF.

The chain joins TRBV9 to TRBJ1-6; D is unresolved. CDR3 length equals 14 residues. V was cut by 3 bases and J by 5 bases, with 9 bases left in between. CDR1 is SGDLS and CDR2 is YYNGEE in the germline V gene. CDR3 sequence (DNA): TGTGCCAGCAGCGAGAGTGGGGATAATTCACCCCTCCACTTT. Protein sequence: CASSESGDNSPLHF. The full variable domain, its missing parts supplied by reference TRBV9 and TRBJ1-6, is DSGVTQTPKHLITATGQRVTLRCSPRSGDLSVYWYQQSLDQGLQFLIQYYNGEERAKGNILERFSAQQFPDLHSELNLSSLELGDSALYFCASSESGDNSPLHFGNGTRLTVT.

This chain uses TRBV5-1 with TRBJ1-2; 7 nucleotides match TRBD1. The CDR3 covers 15 residues. The germline gives CDR1 SGHRS, CDR2 YFSETQ. The V gene end was trimmed by 4 bases and the J gene end by 4 bases; junction bases not matched to a gene: 10. CDR3 amino acids: CASSDGTALSYGYTF. The CDR3 coding sequence is TGCGCCAGCAGCGACGGGACAGCACTATCCTATGGCTACACCTTC. Complete variable domain (other parts from reference TRBV5-1 and TRBJ1-2): KAGVTQTPRYLIKTRGQQVTLSCSPISGHRSVSWYQQTPGQGLQFLFEYFSETQRNKGNFPGRFSGRQFSNSRSEMNVSTLELGDSALYLCASSDGTALSYGYTFGSGTRLTVV.

V is TRBV5-5 and J is TRBJ2-5; D gene ambiguous. V lost 0 bases and J lost 3, with 6 bases in between. This CDR3 spans 13 amino acids. The germline CDR1 and CDR2 sequences are SGHKS and YYEKEE (reference sequence). As DNA, the CDR3 is TGTGCCAGCAGCTTGGTGTGGAAAGAGACCCAGTACTTC. Translating it yields CASSLVWKETQYF.

The chain joins TRBV10-3 to TRBJ1-5; unclear D gene. Germline values: CDR1 ENHRY, CDR2 SYGVKD. V lost 0 bases and J 6 bases, leaving 15 bases between the germline ends. The CDR3 covers 16 residues. CDR3 sequence reads: CAISESILSPSQPQHF. CDR3 coding DNA: TGTGCCATCAGTGAGTCTATCCTATCGCCCAGTCAGCCCCAGCATTTT.